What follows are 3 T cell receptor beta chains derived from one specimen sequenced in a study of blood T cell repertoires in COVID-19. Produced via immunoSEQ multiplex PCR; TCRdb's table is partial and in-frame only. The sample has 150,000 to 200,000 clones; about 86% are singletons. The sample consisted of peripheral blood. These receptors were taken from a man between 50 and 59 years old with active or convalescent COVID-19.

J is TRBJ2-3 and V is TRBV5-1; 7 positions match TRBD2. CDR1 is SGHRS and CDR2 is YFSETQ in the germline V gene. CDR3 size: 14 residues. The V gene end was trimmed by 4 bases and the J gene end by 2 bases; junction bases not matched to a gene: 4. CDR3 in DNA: TGCGCCAGCAGCGGCGGGACTAACACAGATACGCAGTATTTT. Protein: CASSGGTNTDTQYF.

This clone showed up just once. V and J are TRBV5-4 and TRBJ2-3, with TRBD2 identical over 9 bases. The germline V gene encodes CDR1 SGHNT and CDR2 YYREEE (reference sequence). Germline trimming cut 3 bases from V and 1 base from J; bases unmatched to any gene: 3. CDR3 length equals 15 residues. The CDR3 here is CASSSRTSGTDTQYF. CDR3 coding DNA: TGTGCCAGCAGCTCTCGGACTAGCGGCACAGATACGCAGTATTTT.

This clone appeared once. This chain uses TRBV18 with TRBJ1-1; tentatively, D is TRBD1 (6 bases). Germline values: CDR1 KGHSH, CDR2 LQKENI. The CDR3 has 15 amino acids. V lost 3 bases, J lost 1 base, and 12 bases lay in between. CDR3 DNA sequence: TGTGCCAGCTCACCCCCGGGACAATGGAACACTGAAGCTTTCTTT. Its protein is CASSPPGQWNTEAFF.